This T cell receptor beta chain derives from a study of cytomegalovirus exposure and HLA in healthy donors. Trimming cost V 6 bases and J 6 bases; bases outside gene matches: 9. The germline V gene encodes CDR1 LNHDA and CDR2 SQIVND (reference sequence). This CDR3 is 17 amino acids long. A multiplex PCR was run with 60 Vbeta primers and 13 Jbeta primers. Repertoires were generated with immunoSEQ multiplex PCR, while TCRdb's copy carries only in-frame clones and drops some. This sample has tens of thousands of clones; about 80% occur once, and the top ten carry around 1.4%. A word on this clone: The target antigen is unknown.

Study-wide findings and caveats: Researchers catalogued some 160 TCR beta chains as cytomegalovirus-associated. Most TCR sequences showed up rarely, but some public TCRs showed up in many donors.

This TCR was recovered from a male donor in good health and CMV-seronegative. This chain links TRBV19 with TRBJ2-1, with 15 bases identical to TRBD2. Sequenced sample: PBMCs. The CDR3 DNA reads TGTGCCAGTAGGCGGACTAGCGGGGGGGTAGCTGGCAATGAGCAGTTCTTC. Protein sequence: CASRRTSGGVAGNEQFF.